This T cell receptor (beta chain) was recovered during a study of blood T cell repertoires in COVID-19. Study-wide context: The United States, Italy and Spain supplied acute and convalescent COVID-19 samples. T cells, B-cell-depleted T cells, or PBMCs provided the cDNA or gDNA that served as material.

V was trimmed by 4 bases and J by 2 bases, leaving 13 bases between them. This CDR3 contains 16 residues. Germline-derived CDR1 and CDR2 are SGHDT and YYEEEE. As processed by the authors: By means of reference gene primer amplification, nucleated cell counts were estimated. Here immunoSEQ multiplex PCR was the method, and the copy in TCRdb shows in-frame clones only, minus some. That table is the source of V, J and clone size, and D and trimming were worked out from the DNA. The table has 90,000 to 150,000 clones, about 80% seen once. The gene calls are TRBV5-6 and TRBJ1-6, with D tentatively TRBD1 (6 bases). The clonotype originates from a man in his 70s with acute or convalescent COVID-19. The material sequenced was peripheral blood. In nucleotides, the CDR3 is TGTGCCAGCAGCACTACCGGGACAACCTATAATTCACCCCTCCACTTT. Residues: CASSTTGTTYNSPLHF. Combining the CDR3 with reference TRBV5-6 and TRBJ1-6 gives the whole variable domain DAGVTQSPTHLIKTRGQQVTLRCSPKSGHDTVSWYQQALGQGPQFIFQYYEEEERQRGNFPDRFSGHQFPNYSSELNVNALLLGDSALYLCASSTTGTTYNSPLHFGNGTRLTVT.